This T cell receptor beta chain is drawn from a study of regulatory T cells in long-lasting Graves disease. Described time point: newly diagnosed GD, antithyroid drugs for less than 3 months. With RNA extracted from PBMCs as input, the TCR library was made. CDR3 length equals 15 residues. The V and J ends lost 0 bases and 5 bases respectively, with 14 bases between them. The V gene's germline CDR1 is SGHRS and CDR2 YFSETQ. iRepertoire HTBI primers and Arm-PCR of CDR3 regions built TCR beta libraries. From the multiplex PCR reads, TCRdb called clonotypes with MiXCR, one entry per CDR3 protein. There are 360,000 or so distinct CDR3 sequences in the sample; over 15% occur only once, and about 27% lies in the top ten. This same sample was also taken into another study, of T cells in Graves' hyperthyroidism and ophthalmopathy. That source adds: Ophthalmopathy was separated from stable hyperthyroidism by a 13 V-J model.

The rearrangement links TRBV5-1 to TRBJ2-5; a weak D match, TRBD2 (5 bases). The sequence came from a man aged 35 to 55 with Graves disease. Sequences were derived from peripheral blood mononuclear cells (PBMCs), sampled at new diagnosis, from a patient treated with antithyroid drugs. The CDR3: CASSLVGSGGETQYF. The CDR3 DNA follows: TGCGCCAGCAGCTTGGTTGGGTCAGGCGGGGAGACCCAGTACTTC.